This entry lists 21 T cell receptor beta chains sequenced from one sample in a study of blood T cell repertoires in COVID-19. Data came from immunoSEQ multiplex PCR; TCRdb stores just in-frame clones and leaves some out. The sample carries more than 400,000 clones, approximately 90% recorded once. Sequencing was performed on PBMCs or T cells enriched from blood (not recorded which). These TCRs come from a woman under 30 who had recovered from COVID-19.

This clone came up a few times. Within the sample, other DNA sequences also encode this same CDR3. The chain is built from TRBV5-4 and TRBJ1-1; D is ambiguous. The CDR3 length is 14 residues. Germline V lookup: CDR1 SGHNT, CDR2 YYREEE (reference sequence). V was clipped by 5 bases and J by 0 bases, with 11 bases between them. CDR3 sequence (DNA): TGTGCCAGCAGTCTAGTGGGTTTGAACACTGAAGCTTTCTTT. Residues: CASSLVGLNTEAFF.

This clone appeared a single time. This sequence joins TRBV6-2 or TRBV6-3 and TRBJ1-5; D is unresolved. The CDR3 sequence is 16 residues long. The V gene lost 2 bases and the J gene lost 4 bases, with 15 bases spanning the gap. Germline V lookup: CDR1 MNHEY, CDR2 SVGEGT. The CDR3 DNA reads TGTGCCAGCAGTTACGCAACGTCGAGGGAGAATCAGCCCCAGCATTTT. Its protein product is CASSYATSRENQPQHF.

J is TRBJ1-6 and V is TRBV7-6, with 7 bases identical to TRBD1. In germline, CDR1 is SGHVS, CDR2 FNYEAQ. V was pared by 1 base and J by 10 bases, with 7 bases of the junction left unmatched. This CDR3 contains 15 residues. CDR3 region: CASSLDPQGSSPLHF. In nucleotides, the CDR3 is TGTGCCAGCAGCTTAGATCCACAGGGGAGCTCACCCCTCCACTTT.

The table lists this clone with a count of one. The chain links TRBV3-1 (or the pseudogene TRBV3-2) to TRBJ1-6; 8 bases map to TRBD1. Losses at the gene ends were 0 bases for V and 9 bases for J; bases not matched to a gene: 10. The CDR3 has 17 amino acids. CDR1 and CDR2 from the germline V gene are LGHDT and YNNKEL (reference sequence). The CDR3 nucleotides are TGTGCCAGCAGCCAAGATCCCCCAGGGGGCATTACTTCACCCCTCCACTTT. This sequence encodes CASSQDPPGGITSPLHF.

This clone has a single count. V is TRBV29-1 and J is TRBJ2-7; 7 nucleotides agree with TRBD1. The CDR3 totals 13 residues. The V gene end was trimmed by 4 bases and the J gene end by 0 bases; junction bases not matched to a gene: 3. Germline-derived CDR1 and CDR2 are SQVTM and ANQGSEA. The CDR3 loop is CSVAKGASYEQYF. The CDR3 coding sequence is TGCAGCGTTGCGAAGGGGGCCTCCTACGAGCAGTACTTC.

The V gene is TRBV4-2, the J gene TRBJ2-1, with a tentative D call TRBD1 (6 bases). Trimming stripped 0 bases from V and 9 bases from J, with 18 bases between. The CDR3 runs 16 residues. The germline CDR1 and CDR2 sequences are LGHNA and YNFKEQ. The CDR3 is CASSQDRNRAWVEQFF. CDR3 DNA: TGTGCCAGCAGCCAAGATCGAAACAGGGCTTGGGTTGAGCAGTTCTTC.

The J gene is TRBJ2-5, the V gene TRBV27; 7 bases are shared with TRBD1. CDR1 MNHEY and CDR2 SMNVEV come from the germline V gene (reference sequence). Trimming cost V 6 bases and J 5 bases; bases outside gene matches: 6. The CDR3 contains 13 residues. For the CDR3, the DNA is TGTGCCAGCAGCCATGACAGGGAGGAGACCCAGTACTTC. Protein sequence: CASSHDREETQYF.

The rearrangement links TRBV19 to TRBJ2-2; the match to TRBD2 covers 9 bases. The junction had 8 bases not matched to a gene; V was cut back by 3 bases and J by 6 bases. This CDR3 contains 16 residues. Germline values: CDR1 LNHDA, CDR2 SQIVND (reference sequence). CDR3 DNA sequence: TGTGCCAGTAGTATGGGCAGCGGGGGGACCCCCGGGGAGCTGTTTTTT. The encoded protein is CASSMGSGGTPGELFF.

V is TRBV11-2 and J is TRBJ2-3; perhaps TRBD2 as D (7 bases). The CDR3 contains 13 residues. Germline values: CDR1 SGHAT, CDR2 FQNNGV. V gave up 11 bases and J gave up 2 bases, with 14 bases separating them. In nucleotides, the CDR3 is TGTGCCGCTAGAGGGGGGGCCACAGATACGCAGTATTTT. It translates to CAARGGATDTQYF.

The chain joins TRBV2 to TRBJ1-4; D is possibly TRBD1 (6 bases). V was trimmed by 3 bases and J by 8 bases, leaving 13 bases between them. The length of the CDR3 is 14 residues. Per the germline V gene, CDR1 is SNHLY and CDR2 is FYNNEI. The CDR3 here is CASSEGGGREKLFF. As DNA, the CDR3 is TGTGCCAGCAGTGAGGGTGGGGGCAGGGAAAAACTGTTTTTT.

This chain uses TRBV7-2 with TRBJ1-1; a weak D match, TRBD1 (6 bases). The CDR3 is made up of 13 amino acids. Germline assignment: CDR1 SGHTA and CDR2 FQGNSA. V dropped 7 bases and J dropped 0 bases, with 9 bases sitting between them. DNA of the CDR3: TGTGCCAGCACTAAGGGGGTGAACACTGAAGCTTTCTTT. Translation gives CASTKGVNTEAFF.

The chain has TRBV19 and TRBJ2-1; D perhaps matches TRBD2 (5 bases). The CDR3 spans 13 residues. The V and J ends lost 8 bases and 2 bases respectively, with 10 bases between them. CDR1 and CDR2 (germline): LNHDA, SQIVND (reference sequence). The CDR3 loop reads CASWESPYNEQFF. The CDR3 coding sequence is TGTGCCAGTTGGGAGTCTCCCTACAATGAGCAGTTCTTC.

The rearrangement links TRBV6-5 to TRBJ2-7; 7 bases agree with TRBD1. CDR3 length equals 13 residues. V lost 4 bases, J lost 3 bases, and 3 bases stayed unmatched. CDR1 MNHEY and CDR2 SVGAGI come from the germline V gene. CDR3 nucleotide sequence: TGTGCCAGCAGTTTCAGGGACAGCTACGAGCAGTACTTC. Its protein is CASSFRDSYEQYF.

V and J are TRBV5-1 and TRBJ2-5, with D maybe TRBD2 (6 bases). The CDR3 covers 15 residues. The V gene's germline CDR1 is SGHRS and CDR2 YFSETQ. V lost 2 bases and J 1 base, leaving 12 bases between the germline ends. CDR3 DNA sequence: TGCGCCAGCAGCTTACGCGGCGGGGCCCAAGAGACCCAGTACTTC. Translating gives CASSLRGGAQETQYF.

The chain carries TRBV3-1 (or the pseudogene TRBV3-2) and TRBJ1-2; no definite D call. Germline values: CDR1 LGHDT, CDR2 YNNKEL (reference sequence). The CDR3 has 15 amino acids. The V gene lost 4 bases and the J gene lost 4 bases, with 16 bases spanning the gap. CDR3 DNA sequence: TGTGCCAGCAGCCCCCCGTGGGAGGGAAGCTATGGCTACACCTTC. The encoded protein is CASSPPWEGSYGYTF.

This clone has only one observation. This chain links TRBV28 with TRBJ1-4; D gene uncertain. Trimming pared 3 bases from V and 8 bases from J, leaving 13 bases between. From germline, CDR1 is MDHEN and CDR2 SYDVKM. The CDR3 runs to 14 residues. The DNA for the CDR3 is TGTGCCAGCAGTTTGATCCCAAACTACGAAAAACTGTTTTTT. Translated, it gives CASSLIPNYEKLFF.

This chain links TRBV9 with TRBJ1-2, with 7 bases lining up with TRBD1. The germline V gene has CDR1 SGDLS and CDR2 YYNGEE. After removal of 0 bases from V and 6 bases from J, the junction contained 8 bases not matched to a gene. The CDR3 is 15 residues long. CDR3 coding DNA: TGTGCCAGCAGCGTAGCGAGGGGGCTAGAAGATGGCTACACCTTC. Protein: CASSVARGLEDGYTF.

This clone was counted a few times. This chain joins TRBV2 and TRBJ1-2, with D possibly TRBD1 on 5 matching bases. Trimming removed 9 bases at V and 2 bases at J, with 16 bases between. CDR3 length equals 14 residues. Germline V lookup: CDR1 SNHLY, CDR2 FYNNEI. This CDR3 reads CAREIRDLNYGYTF. The CDR3 DNA is TGTGCCAGGGAGATCCGGGACTTAAACTATGGCTACACCTTC.

The gene calls are TRBV27 and TRBJ1-1; a weak D match, TRBD1 (5 bases). The length of the CDR3 is 14 residues. The germline CDR1 and CDR2 sequences are MNHEY and SMNVEV (reference sequence). V lost 5 bases and J 4 bases, leaving 14 bases between the germline ends. CDR3 nucleotides: TGTGCCAGCAGTGGCGGGGGGGGTGCCACTGAAGCTTTCTTT. The encoded protein is CASSGGGGATEAFF.

This clone was seen a single time. The chain is built from TRBV27 and TRBJ1-6; D not certain. The CDR3 has 16 residues. The V gene's germline CDR1 is MNHEY and CDR2 SMNVEV (reference sequence). The V end was cut by 5 bases, the J end by 0 bases, with 11 bases between. Written as DNA, the CDR3 is TGTGCCAGCAGTGCCTTTACTAGCTCCTATAATTCACCCCTCCACTTT. Protein product: CASSAFTSSYNSPLHF.

CDR3 in amino acids: CASSLGAGNTIYF. The CDR3 DNA is TGCGCCAGCAGCTTGGGGGCAGGAAACACCATATATTTT. The chain joins TRBV5-1 to TRBJ1-3; no definite D call. This CDR3 has 13 residues. V gave up 0 bases and J gave up 4 bases, with 5 bases separating them. Per germline, CDR1 SGHRS and CDR2 YFSETQ.